This TCR beta chain was obtained from a study of glioma-infiltrating T cells after dendritic cell vaccination. V dropped 9 bases and J dropped 6 bases, with 14 bases sitting between them. CDR3 length: 12 residues. Germline-derived CDR1 and CDR2 are MNHEY and SMNVEV (reference sequence). Produced via immunoSEQ multiplex PCR; TCRdb's table is partial and in-frame only. The sample consists of roughly 68,000 clones, 82% of them appearing once. The rearrangement joins TRBV27 to TRBJ1-2; a possible D gene is TRBD1 (6 bases). This specimen consisted of blood, obtained before dendritic cell vaccination. This TCR was sampled from a human donor with glioblastoma. CDR3 loop: CARPDRPHGYTF. The CDR3 DNA reads TGTGCCAGACCCGACAGGCCCCATGGCTACACCTTC.